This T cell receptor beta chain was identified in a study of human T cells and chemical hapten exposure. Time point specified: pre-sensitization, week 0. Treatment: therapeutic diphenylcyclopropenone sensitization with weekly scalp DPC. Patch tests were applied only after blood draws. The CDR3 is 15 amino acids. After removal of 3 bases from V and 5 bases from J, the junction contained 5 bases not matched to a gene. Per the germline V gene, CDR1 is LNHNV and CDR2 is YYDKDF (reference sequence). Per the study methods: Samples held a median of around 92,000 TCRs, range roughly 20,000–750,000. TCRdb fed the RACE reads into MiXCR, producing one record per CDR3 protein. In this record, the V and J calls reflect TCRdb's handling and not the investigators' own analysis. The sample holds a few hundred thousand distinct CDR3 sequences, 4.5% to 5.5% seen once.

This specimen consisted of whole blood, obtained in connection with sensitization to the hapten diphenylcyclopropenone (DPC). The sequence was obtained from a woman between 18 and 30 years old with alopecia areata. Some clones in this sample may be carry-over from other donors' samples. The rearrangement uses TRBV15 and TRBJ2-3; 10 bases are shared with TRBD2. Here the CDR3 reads CATSRELAGRDTQYF. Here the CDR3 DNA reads TGTGCCACCAGCAGGGAACTAGCGGGGAGAGATACGCAGTATTTT. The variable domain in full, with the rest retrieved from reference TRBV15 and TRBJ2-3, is DAMVIQNPRYQVTQFGKPVTLSCSQTLNHNVMYWYQQKSSQAPKLLFHYYDKDFNNEADTPDNFQSRRPNTSFCFLDIRSPGLGDTAMYLCATSRELAGRDTQYFGPGTRLTVL.